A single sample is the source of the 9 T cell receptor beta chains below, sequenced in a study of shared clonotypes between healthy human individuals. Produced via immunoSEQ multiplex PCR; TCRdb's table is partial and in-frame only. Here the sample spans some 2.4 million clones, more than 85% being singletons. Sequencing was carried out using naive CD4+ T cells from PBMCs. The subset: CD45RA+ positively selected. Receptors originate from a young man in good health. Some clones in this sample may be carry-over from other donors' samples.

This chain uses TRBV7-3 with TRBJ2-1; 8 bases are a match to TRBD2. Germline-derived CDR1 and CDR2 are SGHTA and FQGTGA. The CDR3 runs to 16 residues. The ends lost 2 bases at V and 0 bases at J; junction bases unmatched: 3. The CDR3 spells CASSLVGTSSYNEQFF. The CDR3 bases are TGTGCCAGCAGCTTAGTGGGGACTAGCTCCTACAATGAGCAGTTCTTC.

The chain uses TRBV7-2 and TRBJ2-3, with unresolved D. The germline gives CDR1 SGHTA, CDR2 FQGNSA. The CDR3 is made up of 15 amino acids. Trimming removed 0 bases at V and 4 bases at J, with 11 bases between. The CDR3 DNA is TGTGCCAGCAGCTTAGCCCCGACTGTCTCAGATACGCAGTATTTT. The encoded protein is CASSLAPTVSDTQYF.

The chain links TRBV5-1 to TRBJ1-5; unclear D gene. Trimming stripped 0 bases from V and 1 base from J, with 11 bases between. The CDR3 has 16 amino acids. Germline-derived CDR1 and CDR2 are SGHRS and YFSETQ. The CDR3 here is CASSLGIGSSNQPQHF. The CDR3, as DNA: TGCGCCAGCAGCTTGGGAATAGGGTCGAGCAATCAGCCCCAGCATTTT.

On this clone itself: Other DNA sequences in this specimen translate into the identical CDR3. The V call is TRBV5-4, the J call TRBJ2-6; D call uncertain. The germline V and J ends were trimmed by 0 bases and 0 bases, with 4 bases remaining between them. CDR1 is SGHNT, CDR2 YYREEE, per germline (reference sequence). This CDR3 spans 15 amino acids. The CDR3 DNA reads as TGTGCCAGCAGCTTGGATCTCTCTGGGGCCAACGTCCTGACTTTC. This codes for CASSLDLSGANVLTF.

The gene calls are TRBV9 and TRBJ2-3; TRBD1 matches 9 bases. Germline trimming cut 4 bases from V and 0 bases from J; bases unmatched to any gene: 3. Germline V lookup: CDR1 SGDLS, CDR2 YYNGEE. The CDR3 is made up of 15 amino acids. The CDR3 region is CASSRTGDSTDTQYF. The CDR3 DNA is TGTGCCAGCAGCCGGACAGGGGACAGCACAGATACGCAGTATTTT.

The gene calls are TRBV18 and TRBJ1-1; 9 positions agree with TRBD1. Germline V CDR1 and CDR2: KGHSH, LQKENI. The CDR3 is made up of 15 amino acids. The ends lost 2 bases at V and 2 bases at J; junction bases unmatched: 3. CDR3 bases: TGTGCCAGCTCACCAACAGGGGGCGTAAACACTGAAGCTTTCTTT. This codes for CASSPTGGVNTEAFF.

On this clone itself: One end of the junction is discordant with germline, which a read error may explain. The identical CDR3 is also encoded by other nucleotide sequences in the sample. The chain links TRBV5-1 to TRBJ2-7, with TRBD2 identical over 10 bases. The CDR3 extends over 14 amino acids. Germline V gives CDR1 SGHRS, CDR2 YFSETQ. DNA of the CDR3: TGCGCCAGCAGCTCTGGACTAGCGGCTAACGAGCAGTATTTC. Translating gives CASSSGLAANEQYF.

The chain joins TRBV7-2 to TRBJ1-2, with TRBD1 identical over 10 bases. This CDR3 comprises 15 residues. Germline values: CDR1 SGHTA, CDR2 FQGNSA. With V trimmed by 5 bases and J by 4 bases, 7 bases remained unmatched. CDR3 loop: CASSVQGQGFYGYTF. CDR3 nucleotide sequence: TGTGCCAGCAGCGTACAGGGACAGGGGTTCTATGGCTACACCTTC.

The CDR3 bases are TGTGCCAGCAGTGAAGCGCGCACAAACAATCAGCCCCAGCATTTT. It is translated as CASSEARTNNQPQHF. The rearrangement uses TRBV2 and TRBJ1-5; D is unresolved. This CDR3 has 15 amino acids. CDR1 is SNHLY, CDR2 FYNNEI, per germline. V was trimmed by 0 bases and J by 3 bases, leaving 9 bases between them.